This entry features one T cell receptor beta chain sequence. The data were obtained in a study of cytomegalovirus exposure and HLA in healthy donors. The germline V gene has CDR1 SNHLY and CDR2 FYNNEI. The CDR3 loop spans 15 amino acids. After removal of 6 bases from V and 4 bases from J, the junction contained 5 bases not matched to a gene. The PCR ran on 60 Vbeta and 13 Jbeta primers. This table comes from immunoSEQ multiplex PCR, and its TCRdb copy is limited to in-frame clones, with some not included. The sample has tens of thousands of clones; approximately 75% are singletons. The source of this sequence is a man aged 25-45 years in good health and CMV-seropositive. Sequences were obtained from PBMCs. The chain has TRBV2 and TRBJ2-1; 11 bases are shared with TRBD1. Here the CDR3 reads CASRGDRGFYNEQFF. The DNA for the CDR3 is TGTGCCAGCAGGGGGGACAGGGGGTTTTACAATGAGCAGTTCTTC.